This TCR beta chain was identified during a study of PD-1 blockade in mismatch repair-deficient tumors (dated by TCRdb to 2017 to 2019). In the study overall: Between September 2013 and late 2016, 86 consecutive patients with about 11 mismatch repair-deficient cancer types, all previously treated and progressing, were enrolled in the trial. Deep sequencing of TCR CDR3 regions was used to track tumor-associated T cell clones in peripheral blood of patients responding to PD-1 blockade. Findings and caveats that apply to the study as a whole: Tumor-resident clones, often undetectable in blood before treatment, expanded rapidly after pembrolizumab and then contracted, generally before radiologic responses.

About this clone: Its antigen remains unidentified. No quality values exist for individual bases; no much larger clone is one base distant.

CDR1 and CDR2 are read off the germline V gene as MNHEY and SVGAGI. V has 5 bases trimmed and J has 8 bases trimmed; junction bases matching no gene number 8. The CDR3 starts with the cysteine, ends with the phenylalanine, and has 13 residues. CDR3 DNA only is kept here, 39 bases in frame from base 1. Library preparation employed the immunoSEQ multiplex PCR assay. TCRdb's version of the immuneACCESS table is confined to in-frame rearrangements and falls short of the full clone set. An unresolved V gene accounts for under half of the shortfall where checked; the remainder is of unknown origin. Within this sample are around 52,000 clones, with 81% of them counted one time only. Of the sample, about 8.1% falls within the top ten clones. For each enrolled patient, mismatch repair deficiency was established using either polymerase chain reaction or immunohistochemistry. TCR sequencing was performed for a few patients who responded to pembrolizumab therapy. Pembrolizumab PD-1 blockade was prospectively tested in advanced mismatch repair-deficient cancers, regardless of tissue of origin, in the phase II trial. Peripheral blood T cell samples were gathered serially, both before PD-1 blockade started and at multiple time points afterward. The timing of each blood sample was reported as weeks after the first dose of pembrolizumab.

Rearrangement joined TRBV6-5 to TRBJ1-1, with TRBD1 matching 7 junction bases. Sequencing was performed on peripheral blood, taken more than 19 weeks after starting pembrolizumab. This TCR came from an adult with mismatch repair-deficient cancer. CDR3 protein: CASSTRQGLEAFF. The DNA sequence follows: TGTGCCAGCAGTACCCGACAGGGCCTCGAAGCTTTCTTT.